The next 8 T cell receptor beta chains were all read from a single sample in a study of cytotoxic CD8 clonotypes in ibrutinib-treated CLL. TCRdb's copy holds only in-frame clones and misses some; the assay was immunoSEQ multiplex PCR. Found here are about 140,000 clones, 60% to 80% of them singletons; the top ten hold approximately 30%. Sequenced material: PBMCs, taken after 12 months of ibrutinib treatment. The source of these receptors is a human donor with chronic lymphocytic leukemia.

At least ten counts were recorded for this clone. This chain connects TRBV2 to TRBJ2-7, with D possibly being TRBD1 (5 bases). Germline values: CDR1 SNHLY, CDR2 FYNNEI. The V gene lost 8 bases and the J gene lost 0 bases, with 11 bases spanning the gap. This CDR3 contains 13 residues. Here the CDR3 DNA reads TGTGCCAGCGGGCAGGGCAGCTCCTACGAGCAGTACTTC. The encoded protein is CASGQGSSYEQYF.

The rearrangement joins TRBV14 to TRBJ2-3, with 9 bases fitting TRBD2. Germline V gene data show CDR1 as SGHDN and CDR2 as FVKESK. CDR3 length: 15 amino acids. V shed 4 bases and J 1 base; nucleotides not matched to a gene: 3. The CDR3 protein is CASSLSGRGTDTQYF. The CDR3 DNA reads TGTGCCAGCAGCCTTAGCGGGAGAGGCACAGATACGCAGTATTTT.

This clone was seen a single time. The rearrangement joins TRBV4-1 to TRBJ2-7, with D unresolved. The CDR3 sequence is 14 residues long. V was cut by 4 bases and J by 2 bases, with 12 bases left in between. The V gene's germline CDR1 is MGHRA and CDR2 YSYEKL. The CDR3 nucleotides read TGCGCCAGCAGCCCCTACCAGGAAACCTACGAGCAGTACTTC. This codes for CASSPYQETYEQYF.

This clone was recorded once. The chain is built from TRBV20-1 and TRBJ2-7; no clear D. This CDR3 has 11 amino acids. Germline V lookup: CDR1 DFQATT, CDR2 SNEGSKA (reference sequence). The germline V and J ends were trimmed by 3 bases and 6 bases, with 9 bases remaining between them. CDR3 in DNA: TGCAGTGCTAGGCAGCAGGTCGAGCAGTACTTC. This encodes CSARQQVEQYF.

The V and J genes are TRBV5-1 and TRBJ1-3, with D uncertain. Trimming removed 0 bases at V and 3 bases at J, with 19 bases between. The CDR3 is 18 residues long. Germline CDR1 SGHRS, CDR2 YFSETQ. The CDR3 here is CASSLEATGVAGGNTIYF. CDR3 nucleotides: TGCGCCAGCAGCTTGGAGGCCACCGGAGTGGCGGGTGGAAACACCATATATTTT.

This chain links TRBV6-1 with TRBJ1-2; D gene ambiguous. Per the germline V gene, CDR1 is MNHNS and CDR2 is SASEGT. Trimming stripped 1 base from V and 7 bases from J, with 1 base between. This CDR3 has 10 residues. For the CDR3, the DNA is TGTGCCAGCAGTGAAGGTGGCTACACCTTC. This sequence encodes CASSEGGYTF.

The chain employs TRBV2 and TRBJ1-6; D is possibly TRBD1 (5 bases). Germline CDR1 is SNHLY and CDR2 is FYNNEI. The CDR3 totals 11 residues. Trimming pared 6 bases from V and 13 bases from J, leaving 10 bases between. CDR3 sequence reads: CASSLSGPLHF. Here the CDR3 DNA reads TGTGCCAGCAGCCTTTCAGGGCCCCTCCACTTT. The full variable domain, rest sourced from reference TRBV2 and TRBJ1-6, is EPEVTQTPSHQVTQMGQEVILRCVPISNHLYFYWYRQILGQKVEFLVSFYNNEISEKSEIFDDQFSVERPDGSNFTLKIRSTKLEDSAMYFCASSLSGPLHFGNGTRLTVT.

The chain couples TRBV20-1 to TRBJ2-1, with D hard to call. This CDR3 comprises 10 residues. Germline V gene lookup returns CDR1 DFQATT and CDR2 SNEGSKA (reference sequence). Trimming removed 3 bases at V and 5 bases at J, with 2 bases between. The CDR3 protein is CSARNNEQFF. CDR3 sequence (DNA): TGCAGTGCTAGGAACAATGAGCAGTTCTTC.